The present TCR beta chain was sequenced within a study of cytomegalovirus exposure and HLA in healthy donors. This clone appeared a single time. It was with 60 Vbeta and 13 Jbeta primers that the PCR ran. This table comes from immunoSEQ multiplex PCR, and its TCRdb copy is limited to in-frame clones, with some not included. The sample holds 120,000 or so clones; approximately 69% are singletons and the top ten take 4%. Source material: PBMCs. The clonotype originates from a man aged 35 to 55 in good health and CMV-seropositive.

The CDR3 DNA reads as TGTGCCAGCAGCCGAATGAAGGGACTAGCGGGGGTCAATGAGCAGTTCTTC. Its translation is CASSRMKGLAGVNEQFF. The genes are TRBV7-9 and TRBJ2-1; 14 nucleotides match TRBD2. Germline CDR1 is SEHNR and CDR2 is FQNEAQ (reference sequence). Trimming at V came to 5 bases and at J to 6 bases, leaving 9 bases not matched to a gene. The CDR3 loop spans 17 amino acids.